This T cell receptor (beta chain) comes out of a study of B cell selection in AIRE deficiency. Conventional CD4 T cells were sorted as CD4+CD127+ cells. Some clones are missing from TCRdb's copy, which holds only in-frame ones; the method was immunoSEQ multiplex PCR. The sample records tens of thousands of clones, around 97% being singletons. This clone occurred once. The antigen is undetermined. Study-level findings and limits: CDR3s were shorter in shared Treg sequences, reflecting few non-templated nucleotide insertions. About 30.6% of healthy-shared Treg sequences were found among patient Tconv cells. Only TCRbeta was sequenced; about 35% of shared healthy Treg sequences appeared in Tconv. Of some 3,700 shared Treg TCRbeta sequences, about 32% were healthy-donor-only and over 8% patient-only.

Germline V gene sequence: CDR1 SGHVS, CDR2 FNYEAQ. V dropped 0 bases and J dropped 7 bases, with 12 bases sitting between them. This CDR3 is built from 14 residues. This clonotype was obtained from a human donor with AIRE deficiency. The sample consisted of conventional CD4+ T cells sorted from PBMCs. V and J are TRBV7-6 and TRBJ1-1, with no clear D. The CDR3 loop reads CASSLAGFGDEAFF. Here the CDR3 DNA reads TGTGCCAGCAGCTTAGCGGGGTTCGGGGATGAAGCTTTCTTT.